What follows describes a single T cell receptor (beta chain). Donors, without exception, were Caucasian adults residing in Nashville, Tennessee. CD4+ cells underwent separation, giving CD45RA+ naive and CD45RA-negative memory subsets. The data were obtained in a study of shared clonotypes between healthy human individuals. About the study: CD4 naive and memory got three plates each, CD8 naive two, CD8 memory one.

The data were produced by immunoSEQ multiplex PCR, yet TCRdb's version contains in-frame clones alone and is incomplete. The data contain about 1 million clones, around 74% of them seen just once; the ten biggest clones take up around 1.5%. Sequencing was performed on memory CD4+ T cells sorted from blood. Subset defined: CD45RA-negative fraction. This receptor was taken from a man between 18 and 35 years old in good health.

Written as DNA, the CDR3 is TGTGCCATCGGACAGGGGGGAACCGGGGAGCTGTTTTTT. It encodes CAIGQGGTGELFF. The gene calls are TRBV27 and TRBJ2-2; 10 positions agree with TRBD1. Germline V gene lookup returns CDR1 MNHEY and CDR2 SMNVEV (reference sequence). Trimming removed 10 bases from V and 5 bases from J; junction bases left unmatched: 4. The length of the CDR3 is 13 residues.